What follows is one T cell receptor (beta chain) and its context. Per the original methods: Nucleated cell number was recorded as an estimate derived from reference gene primer amplification. Measured with immunoSEQ multiplex PCR; TCRdb has only the in-frame clones, and not every one. That table furnishes V, J and clone size, whereas the DNA furnished D and trimming. Among roughly 53,000 clones listed, approximately 90% were seen once. This record comes from a study of blood T cell repertoires in COVID-19. The wider study: The study drew acute and convalescent COVID-19 samples from the United States, Italy and Spain. Nucleic acid was either cDNA or gDNA, and it came from T cells, B-cell-depleted T cells, or PBMCs.

This CDR3 spans 16 amino acids. V lost 4 bases to trimming and J lost 3 bases; unmatched junction nucleotides: 9. CDR1 is SGHRS and CDR2 is YFSETQ in the germline V gene. The genes are TRBV5-1 and TRBJ1-4; TRBD1 matches 7 bases. Sample: peripheral blood. This receptor was identified in a man older than 75 with acute or convalescent COVID-19. CDR3 DNA sequence: TGCGCCAGCAGCCCCCGACAGGGAAGGGCTAATGAAAAACTGTTTTTT. Amino acid sequence: CASSPRQGRANEKLFF.